This paragraph reports one T cell receptor beta chain. The record originates from a study of blood T cell repertoires in COVID-19. Overall study context: Some COVID-19 samples were acute and others convalescent; all came from the United States, Italy and Spain. The analysed material was cDNA or gDNA that came from T cells, B-cell-depleted T cells, or PBMCs.

Original processing notes: Amplification from reference gene primers served as the basis for estimated nucleated cell counts. Profiling relied on immunoSEQ multiplex PCR, and the TCRdb table lists in-frame clones only, not all of them. V and J calls and clone size come straight from that table; D and trimming were deduced from the DNA. The table shows roughly 30,000 clones, with 85% occurring only once. CDR1 is SGHRS, CDR2 YFSETQ, per germline. CDR3 length equals 16 residues. V was pared by 1 base and J by 0 bases, with 11 bases between. Sequenced: peripheral blood. The clonotype was recovered from a man aged 55 to 70 with active COVID-19. The gene calls are TRBV5-1 and TRBJ1-3; a possible D gene is TRBD1 (6 bases). The CDR3 is CASSLTTGSSGNTIYF. The CDR3 DNA reads TGCGCCAGCAGCTTGACTACAGGGAGCTCTGGAAACACCATATATTTT.